This TCR beta chain was captured in a study of blood T cell repertoires in COVID-19. Study as a whole: Researchers got acute and convalescent COVID-19 samples from the United States, Italy and Spain. Sources were T cells, B-cell-depleted T cells, or PBMCs; the material itself was cDNA or gDNA.

Original processing methods: Scientists estimated how many nucleated cells there were by amplifying reference gene primers. Data came from immunoSEQ multiplex PCR; TCRdb stores just in-frame clones and leaves some out. The V and J calls and the clone size are those of that table, but D and trimming were determined from the DNA. The repertoire consists of fewer than 250,000 clones, with approximately 84% occurring once and the leading ten covering 1.5% to 2%. Germline values: CDR1 LNHDA, CDR2 SQIVND (reference sequence). The CDR3 has 16 amino acids. Trimming took 6 bases from V and 0 from J, leaving 14 bases between them.

The sample was peripheral blood. The origin of this receptor is a woman older than 75 with acute or convalescent COVID-19. The rearrangement uses TRBV19 and TRBJ1-4; D is possibly TRBD1 (5 bases). The DNA for the CDR3 is TGTGCCAGTAGGGACCTCTTCAGGGCAACTAATGAAAAACTGTTTTTT. This translates into CASRDLFRATNEKLFF.